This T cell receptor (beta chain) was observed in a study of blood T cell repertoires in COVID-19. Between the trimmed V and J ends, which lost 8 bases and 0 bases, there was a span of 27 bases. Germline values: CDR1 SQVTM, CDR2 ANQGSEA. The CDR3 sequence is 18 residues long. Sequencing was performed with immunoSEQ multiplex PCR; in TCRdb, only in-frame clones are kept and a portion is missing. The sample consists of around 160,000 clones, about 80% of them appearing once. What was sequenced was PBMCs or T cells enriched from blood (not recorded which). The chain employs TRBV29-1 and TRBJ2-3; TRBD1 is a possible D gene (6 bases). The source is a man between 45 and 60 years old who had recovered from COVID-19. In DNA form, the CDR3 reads TGCAGCACTCCAGGCAGGGGACCCCGAGGCCCTAGCACAGATACGCAGTATTTT. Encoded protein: CSTPGRGPRGPSTDTQYF.